This TCR beta chain was sequenced during a study of cytomegalovirus exposure and HLA in healthy donors. Whole-study results and caveats: Across donors, most TCRs were seen rarely, yet some public ones were widespread. In vitro checks showed that a few CMV-associated chains really do target CMV antigens. The classifier, whose performance was assessed in both the original and validation cohorts, reportedly diagnosed cytomegalovirus status with high specificity and sensitivity.

Germline loops: CDR1 SGHAT, CDR2 FQDESV (reference sequence). CDR3 length equals 15 residues. Trimming shortened V by 3 bases and J by 4 bases, and 13 bases separated the two germline ends. Sequenced by immunoSEQ multiplex PCR; TCRdb stores in-frame clones only, minus some. This table holds some 290,000 clones, roughly 90% found once. As for this clone: What it binds is unknown.

Separate from the approximately 670-subject first cohort, the approximately 120-subject validation cohort was the one that the donors belonged to. The sample taken for sequencing was PBMCs. The gene calls are TRBV11-1 and TRBJ1-3; tentative D call: TRBD1 (6 bases). The sequence was collected from a man under 40 in good health and CMV-seronegative. CDR3 coding DNA: TGTGCCAGCAGCTTGAATACAGGGAGAGGAAACACCATATATTTT. Encoded protein: CASSLNTGRGNTIYF.